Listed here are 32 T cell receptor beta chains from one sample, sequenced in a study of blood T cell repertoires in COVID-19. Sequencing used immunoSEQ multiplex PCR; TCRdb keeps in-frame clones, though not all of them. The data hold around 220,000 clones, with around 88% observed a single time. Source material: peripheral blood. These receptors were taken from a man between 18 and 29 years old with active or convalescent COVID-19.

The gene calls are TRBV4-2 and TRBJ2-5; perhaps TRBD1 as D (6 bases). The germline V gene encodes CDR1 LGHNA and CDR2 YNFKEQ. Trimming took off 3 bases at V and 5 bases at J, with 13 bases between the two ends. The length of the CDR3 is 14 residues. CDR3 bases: TGTGCCAGCAGCCAGAGGGGGAATGAGGAGACCCAGTACTTC. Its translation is CASSQRGNEETQYF.

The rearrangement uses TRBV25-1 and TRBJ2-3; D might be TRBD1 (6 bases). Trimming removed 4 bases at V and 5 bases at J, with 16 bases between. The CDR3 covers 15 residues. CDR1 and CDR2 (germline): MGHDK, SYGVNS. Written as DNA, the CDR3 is TGTGCCAGCAGTGCCATGACAGGTCCGGGAGATACGCAGTATTTT. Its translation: CASSAMTGPGDTQYF. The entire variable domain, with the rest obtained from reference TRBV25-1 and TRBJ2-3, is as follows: EADIYQTPRYLVIGTGKKITLECSQTMGHDKMYWYQQDPGMELHLIHYSYGVNSTEKGDLSSESTVSRIRTEHFPLTLESARPSHTSQYLCASSAMTGPGDTQYFGPGTRLTVL.

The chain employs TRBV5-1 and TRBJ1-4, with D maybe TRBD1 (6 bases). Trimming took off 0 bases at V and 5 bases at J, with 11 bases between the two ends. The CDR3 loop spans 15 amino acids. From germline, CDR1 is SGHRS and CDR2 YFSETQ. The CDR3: CASSLEGRGNEKLFF. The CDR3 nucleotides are TGCGCCAGCAGCTTGGAAGGCAGGGGCAATGAAAAACTGTTTTTT.

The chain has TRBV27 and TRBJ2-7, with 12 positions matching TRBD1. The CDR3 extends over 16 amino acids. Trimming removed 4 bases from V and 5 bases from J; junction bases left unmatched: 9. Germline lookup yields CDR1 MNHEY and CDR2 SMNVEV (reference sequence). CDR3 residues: CASSSGTGGAADEQYF. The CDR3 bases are TGTGCCAGCAGTTCAGGGACAGGGGGCGCCGCGGACGAGCAGTACTTC.

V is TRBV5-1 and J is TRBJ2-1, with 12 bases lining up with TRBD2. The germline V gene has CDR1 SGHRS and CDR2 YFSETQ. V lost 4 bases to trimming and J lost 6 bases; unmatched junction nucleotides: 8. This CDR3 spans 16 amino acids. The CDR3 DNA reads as TGCGCCAGCAGCCGGGAGGCTAGCGGGAGGGGCAATGAGCAGTTCTTC. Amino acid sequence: CASSREASGRGNEQFF.

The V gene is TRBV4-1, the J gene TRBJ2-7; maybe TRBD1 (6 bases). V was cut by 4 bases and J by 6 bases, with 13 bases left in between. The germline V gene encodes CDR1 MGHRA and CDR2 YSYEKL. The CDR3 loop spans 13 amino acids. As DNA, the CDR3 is TGCGCCAGCAGCCCCGAACAGGGATTCGAGCAGTACTTC. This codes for CASSPEQGFEQYF.

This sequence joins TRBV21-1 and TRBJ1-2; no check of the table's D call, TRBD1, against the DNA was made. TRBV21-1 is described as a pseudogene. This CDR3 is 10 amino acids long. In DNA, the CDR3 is TGTGCCAGCAGCAGCAGGGGCTACACCTTC. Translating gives CASSSRGYTF.

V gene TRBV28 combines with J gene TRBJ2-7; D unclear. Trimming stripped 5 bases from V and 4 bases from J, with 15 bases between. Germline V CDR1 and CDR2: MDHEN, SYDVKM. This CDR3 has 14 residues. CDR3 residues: CASSPPPVTYEQYF. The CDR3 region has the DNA TGTGCCAGCAGTCCTCCCCCGGTTACTTACGAGCAGTACTTC.

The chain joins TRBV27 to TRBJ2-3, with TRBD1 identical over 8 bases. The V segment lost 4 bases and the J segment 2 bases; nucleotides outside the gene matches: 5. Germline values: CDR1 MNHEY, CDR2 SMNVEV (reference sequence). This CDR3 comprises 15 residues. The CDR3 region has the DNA TGTGCCAGCAGTTCGGACAGGGAATTCACAGATACGCAGTATTTT. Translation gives CASSSDREFTDTQYF.

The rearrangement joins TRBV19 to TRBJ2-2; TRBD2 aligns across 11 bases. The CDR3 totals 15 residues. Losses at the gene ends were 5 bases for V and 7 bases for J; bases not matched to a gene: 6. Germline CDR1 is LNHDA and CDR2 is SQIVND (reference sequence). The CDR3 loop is CASSPLAGVNGELFF. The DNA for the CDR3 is TGTGCCAGTAGTCCACTAGCGGGAGTAAACGGGGAGCTGTTTTTT.

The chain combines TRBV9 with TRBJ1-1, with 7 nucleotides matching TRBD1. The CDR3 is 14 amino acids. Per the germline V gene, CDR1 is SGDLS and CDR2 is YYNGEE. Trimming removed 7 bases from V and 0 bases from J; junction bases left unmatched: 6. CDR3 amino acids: CASQGGLMNTEAFF. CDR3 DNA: TGTGCCAGCCAGGGGGGACTTATGAACACTGAAGCTTTCTTT.

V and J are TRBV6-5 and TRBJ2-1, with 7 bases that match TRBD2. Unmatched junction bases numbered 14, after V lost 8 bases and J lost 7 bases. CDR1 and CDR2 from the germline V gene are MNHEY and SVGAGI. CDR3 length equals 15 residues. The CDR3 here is CASGETSALRNEQFF. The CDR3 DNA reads TGTGCCAGCGGGGAAACTAGCGCCCTAAGGAATGAGCAGTTCTTC.

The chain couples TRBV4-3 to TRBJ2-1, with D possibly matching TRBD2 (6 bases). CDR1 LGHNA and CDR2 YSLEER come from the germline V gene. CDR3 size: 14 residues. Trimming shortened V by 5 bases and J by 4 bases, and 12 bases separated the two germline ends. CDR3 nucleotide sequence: TGCGCCAGCAGCGGGTTAGCGGAGTACAATGAGCAGTTCTTC. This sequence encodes CASSGLAEYNEQFF.

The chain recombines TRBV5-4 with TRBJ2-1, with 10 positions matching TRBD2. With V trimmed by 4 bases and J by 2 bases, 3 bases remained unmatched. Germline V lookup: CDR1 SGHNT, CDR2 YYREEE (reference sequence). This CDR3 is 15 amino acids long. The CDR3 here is CASSVLAGAYNEQFF. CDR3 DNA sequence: TGTGCCAGCAGCGTCCTAGCGGGAGCCTACAATGAGCAGTTCTTC. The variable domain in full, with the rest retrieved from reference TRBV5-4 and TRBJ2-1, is ETGVTQSPTHLIKTRGQQVTLRCSSQSGHNTVSWYQQALGQGPQFIFQYYREEENGRGNFPPRFSGLQFPNYSSELNVNALELDDSALYLCASSVLAGAYNEQFFGPGTRLTVL.

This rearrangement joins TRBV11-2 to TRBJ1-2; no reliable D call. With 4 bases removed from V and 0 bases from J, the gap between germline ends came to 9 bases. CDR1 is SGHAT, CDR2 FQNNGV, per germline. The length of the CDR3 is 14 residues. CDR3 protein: CASSSGWANYGYTF. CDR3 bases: TGTGCCAGCAGCTCCGGGTGGGCTAACTATGGCTACACCTTC. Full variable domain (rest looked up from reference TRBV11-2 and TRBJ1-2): EAGVAQSPRYKIIEKRQSVAFWCNPISGHATLYWYQQILGQGPKLLIQFQNNGVVDDSQLPKDRFSAERLKGVDSTLKIQPAKLEDSAVYLCASSSGWANYGYTFGSGTRLTVV.

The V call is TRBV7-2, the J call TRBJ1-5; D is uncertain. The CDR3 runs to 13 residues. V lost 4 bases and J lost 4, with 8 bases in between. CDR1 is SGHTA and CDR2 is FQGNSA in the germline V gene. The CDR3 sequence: CASSWTGNQPQHF. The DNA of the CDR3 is TGTGCCAGCAGCTGGACGGGGAATCAGCCCCAGCATTTT. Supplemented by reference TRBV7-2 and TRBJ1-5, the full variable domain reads GAGVSQSPSNKVTEKGKDVELRCDPISGHTALYWYRQSLGQGLEFLIYFQGNSAPDKSGLPSDRFSAERTGGSVSTLTIQRTQQEDSAVYLCASSWTGNQPQHFGDGTRLSIL.

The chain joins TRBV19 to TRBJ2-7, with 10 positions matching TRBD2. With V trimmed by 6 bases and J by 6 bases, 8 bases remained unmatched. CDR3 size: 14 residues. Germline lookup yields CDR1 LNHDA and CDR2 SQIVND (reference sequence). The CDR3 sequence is CASSSLAGAPEQYF. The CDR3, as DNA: TGTGCCAGTAGCTCCCTAGCGGGAGCGCCCGAGCAGTACTTC.

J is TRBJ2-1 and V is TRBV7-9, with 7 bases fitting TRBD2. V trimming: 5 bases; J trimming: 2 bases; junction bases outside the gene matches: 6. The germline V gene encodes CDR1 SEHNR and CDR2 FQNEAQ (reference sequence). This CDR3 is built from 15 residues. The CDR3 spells CASSPRAGTYNEQFF. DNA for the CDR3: TGTGCCAGCAGCCCAAGAGCGGGAACCTACAATGAGCAGTTCTTC.

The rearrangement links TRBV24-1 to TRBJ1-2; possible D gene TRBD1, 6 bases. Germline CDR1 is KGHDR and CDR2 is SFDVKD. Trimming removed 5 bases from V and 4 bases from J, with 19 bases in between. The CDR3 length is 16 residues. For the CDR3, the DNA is TGTGCCACCAGTGCACCGCCGGGGACACCGAGCTATGGCTACACCTTC. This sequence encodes CATSAPPGTPSYGYTF.

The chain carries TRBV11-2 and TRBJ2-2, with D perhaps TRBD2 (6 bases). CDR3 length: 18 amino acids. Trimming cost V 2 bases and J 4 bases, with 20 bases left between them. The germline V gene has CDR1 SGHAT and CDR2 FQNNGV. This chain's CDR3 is CASSLRIRAVGGTGELFF. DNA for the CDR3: TGTGCCAGCAGCTTACGTATAAGGGCAGTCGGGGGCACCGGGGAGCTGTTTTTT.

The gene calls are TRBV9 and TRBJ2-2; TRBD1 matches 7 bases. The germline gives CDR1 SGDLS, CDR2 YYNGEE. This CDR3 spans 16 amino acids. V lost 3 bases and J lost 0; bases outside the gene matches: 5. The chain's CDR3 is CASSASTGPNTGELFF. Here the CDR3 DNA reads TGTGCCAGCAGCGCCTCGACAGGGCCGAACACCGGGGAGCTGTTTTTT. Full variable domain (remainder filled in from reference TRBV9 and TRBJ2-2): DSGVTQTPKHLITATGQRVTLRCSPRSGDLSVYWYQQSLDQGLQFLIQYYNGEERAKGNILERFSAQQFPDLHSELNLSSLELGDSALYFCASSASTGPNTGELFFGEGSRLTVL.

For the CDR3, the DNA is TGTGCCAGCAGCTTAGTCGTGGCCCGGGGGGAATACAATGAGCAGTTCTTC. Protein sequence: CASSLVVARGEYNEQFF. This chain connects TRBV7-6 to TRBJ2-1, with TRBD2 matching 7 bases. Germline CDR1 is SGHVS and CDR2 is FNYEAQ. The CDR3 spans 17 residues. V shed 1 base and J 4 bases; nucleotides not matched to a gene: 10.

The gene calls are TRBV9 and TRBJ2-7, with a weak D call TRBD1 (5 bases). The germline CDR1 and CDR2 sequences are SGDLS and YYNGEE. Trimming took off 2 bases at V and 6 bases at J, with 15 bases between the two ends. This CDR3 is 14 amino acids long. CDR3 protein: CASSVYQGSFEQYF. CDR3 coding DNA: TGTGCCAGCAGCGTTTATCAGGGAAGCTTCGAGCAGTACTTC.

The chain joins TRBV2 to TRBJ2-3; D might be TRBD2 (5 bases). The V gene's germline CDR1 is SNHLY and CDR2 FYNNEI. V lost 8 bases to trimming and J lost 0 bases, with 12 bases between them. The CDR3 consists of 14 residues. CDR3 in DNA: TGTGCCAGCTTAGTCGGGATAAGCACAGATACGCAGTATTTT. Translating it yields CASLVGISTDTQYF.

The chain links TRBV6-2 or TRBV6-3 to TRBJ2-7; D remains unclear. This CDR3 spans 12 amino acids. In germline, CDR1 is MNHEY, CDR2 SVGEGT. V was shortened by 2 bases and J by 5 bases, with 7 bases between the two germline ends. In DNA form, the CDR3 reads TGTGCCAGCAGTTACCGGTTGCACGAGCAGTACTTC. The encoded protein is CASSYRLHEQYF.

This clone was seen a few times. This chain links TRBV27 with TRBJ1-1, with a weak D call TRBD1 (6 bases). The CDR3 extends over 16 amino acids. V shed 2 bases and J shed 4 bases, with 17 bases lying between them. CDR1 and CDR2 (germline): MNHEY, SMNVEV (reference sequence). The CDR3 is CASSLGTTQGSTEAFF. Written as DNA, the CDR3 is TGTGCCAGCAGTTTAGGCACGACCCAGGGGAGCACTGAAGCTTTCTTT.

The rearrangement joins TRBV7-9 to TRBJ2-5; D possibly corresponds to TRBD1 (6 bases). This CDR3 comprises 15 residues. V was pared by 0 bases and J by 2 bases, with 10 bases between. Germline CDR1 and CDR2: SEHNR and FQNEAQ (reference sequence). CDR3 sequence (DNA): TGTGCCAGCAGCTTAGCCACAGGGAGTCAAGAGACCCAGTACTTC. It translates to CASSLATGSQETQYF.

The CDR3, as DNA: TGTGCCAGCAGCTTAAAGCGGGCGGACACAGATACGCAGTATTTT. It codes for CASSLKRADTDTQYF. The chain is built from TRBV7-8 and TRBJ2-3; the D gene is possibly TRBD2 (6 bases). Germline CDR1 is SGHVS and CDR2 is FQNEAQ. This CDR3 region has 15 residues. Trimming removed 2 bases at V and 2 bases at J, with 11 bases between.

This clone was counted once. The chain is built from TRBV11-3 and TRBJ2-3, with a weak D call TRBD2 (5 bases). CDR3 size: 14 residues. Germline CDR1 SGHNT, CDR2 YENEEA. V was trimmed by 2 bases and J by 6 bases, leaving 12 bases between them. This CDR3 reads CASSLSELADTQYF. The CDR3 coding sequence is TGTGCCAGCAGCTTATCGGAGCTAGCTGATACGCAGTATTTT. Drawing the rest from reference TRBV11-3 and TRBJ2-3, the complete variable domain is EAGVVQSPRYKIIEKKQPVAFWCNPISGHNTLYWYLQNLGQGPELLIRYENEEAVDDSQLPKDRFSAERLKGVDSTLKIQPAELGDSAVYLCASSLSELADTQYFGPGTRLTVL.

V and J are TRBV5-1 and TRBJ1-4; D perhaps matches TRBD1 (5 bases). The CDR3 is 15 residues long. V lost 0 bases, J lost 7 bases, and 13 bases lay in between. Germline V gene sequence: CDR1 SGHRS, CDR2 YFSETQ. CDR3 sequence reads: CASSLAGRGSEKLFF. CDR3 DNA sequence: TGCGCCAGCAGCTTGGCCGGGAGGGGAAGTGAAAAACTGTTTTTT.

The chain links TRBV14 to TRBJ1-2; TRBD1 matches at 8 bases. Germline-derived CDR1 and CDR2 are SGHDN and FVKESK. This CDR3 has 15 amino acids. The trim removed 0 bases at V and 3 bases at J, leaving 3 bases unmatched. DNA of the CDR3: TGTGCCAGCAGCCAAGACAGGGGGCTGTACTATGGCTACACCTTC. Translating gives CASSQDRGLYYGYTF.

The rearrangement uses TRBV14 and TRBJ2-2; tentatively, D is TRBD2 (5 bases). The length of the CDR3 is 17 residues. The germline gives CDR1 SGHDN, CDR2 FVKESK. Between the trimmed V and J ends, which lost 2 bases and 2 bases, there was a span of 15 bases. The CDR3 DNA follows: TGTGCCAGCAGCCAATTCGTAAGCGGAATTAACACCGGGGAGCTGTTTTTT. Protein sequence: CASSQFVSGINTGELFF. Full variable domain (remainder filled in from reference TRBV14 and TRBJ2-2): EAGVTQFPSHSVIEKGQTVTLRCDPISGHDNLYWYRRVMGKEIKFLLHFVKESKQDESGMPNNRFLAERTGGTYSTLKVQPAELEDSGVYFCASSQFVSGINTGELFFGEGSRLTVL.